This T cell receptor beta chain derives from a study of PD-1 blockade in classical Hodgkin lymphoma. The CDR3 runs 12 residues. V lost 1 base, J lost 12 bases, and 14 bases lay in between. Germline V gene sequence: CDR1 SGHDT, CDR2 YYEEEE. TCRdb keeps only in-frame clones here, not all; method: immunoSEQ multiplex PCR. The sample has 130,000 to 150,000 clones; around four fifths are singletons. Relapses following autologous stem cell transplantation were seen in all patients, with brentuximab vedotin exposure varying. The TCR was taken from a human donor with classical Hodgkin lymphoma. The source material was peripheral blood mononuclear cells (PBMCs), sampled before the second cycle of nivolumab. The chain employs TRBV5-6 and TRBJ2-7; D is uncertain. For the CDR3, the DNA is TGTGCCAGCAGCTTGTACCGCACCTTGTTGTACTTC. Translating gives CASSLYRTLLYF.